The clone carrying this T cell receptor (beta chain) has a count of ten or more. The antigen is not known. Time point denoted: newly diagnosed GD, antithyroid drugs for less than 3 months. TCR sequences were obtained from RNA taken from PBMCs. The data derive from a study of regulatory T cells in long-lasting Graves disease. Findings of the study overall: Among the persistent patients, 2,500 to 3,500 public clonotypes were shared, more than the approximately 970 shared among new patients.

Relying on iRepertoire HTBI primers and Arm-PCR of CDR3 regions, the team built TCR beta libraries. TCRdb itself ran the multiplex PCR reads through MiXCR, one entry per CDR3 protein. The data show around 450,000 distinct CDR3 sequences, with approximately 15% seen just once and 7.8% held by the top ten. Between the trimmed V and J ends, which lost 6 bases and 3 bases, there was a span of 14 bases. The CDR3 covers 14 residues. CDR1 and CDR2 (germline): MNHNS, SASEGT. These same records also appear under a second study, on T cells in Graves' hyperthyroidism and ophthalmopathy.

This TCR was recovered from a woman aged 40 to 55 with Graves disease. Sample: peripheral blood mononuclear cells (PBMCs), taken at new diagnosis, from a patient treated with antithyroid drugs. This rearrangement joins TRBV6-1 to TRBJ2-5; D is undetermined. The CDR3 DNA sequence: TGTGCCAGCAGCCAACCGGGTGGAGAAGAGACCCAGTACTTC. Amino acid sequence: CASSQPGGEETQYF.